These 21 T cell receptor beta chains share one sample of origin, sequenced in a study of blood T cells in healthy people across ages. With a J-beta primer mix and a sample-barcoded 5' primer, a second PCR ran about 6 to 11 cycles. TCRdb reprocessed the 5' RACE reads with MiXCR, giving one entry per CDR3 protein. The table records roughly 1,300,000 distinct CDR3 sequences, 59% of them present only once. Material: blood. The receptors derive from a man aged 18 to 30 in good health.

This clonotype has more than one count but fewer than ten. CDR3: CASSYIQSEAFF. The CDR3 coding sequence is TGTGCCAGCAGTTACATACAGAGTGAAGCTTTCTTT. The V gene is TRBV6-2 or TRBV6-3, the J gene TRBJ1-1, with unresolved D. The CDR3 has 12 residues. V gave up 2 bases and J gave up 7 bases, with 8 bases separating them. Germline V CDR1 and CDR2: MNHEY, SVGEGT.

This clonotype was found once. The chain is built from TRBV4-3 and TRBJ1-5; D ambiguous. Germline CDR1 is LGHNA and CDR2 is YSLEER. V shed 1 base and J shed 6 bases, with 10 bases lying between them. The CDR3 contains 14 residues. The CDR3 loop is CASSQVGGFQPQHF. CDR3 DNA: TGCGCCAGCAGCCAAGTCGGAGGGTTTCAGCCCCAGCATTTT.

A few counts support this clonotype. V and J are TRBV24-1 and TRBJ1-2; 7 nucleotides agree with TRBD1. This CDR3 spans 14 amino acids. The ends lost 7 bases at V and 3 bases at J; junction bases unmatched: 7. Germline CDR1 and CDR2: KGHDR and SFDVKD. CDR3 nucleotides: TGTGCCACCAGCCCGACAGGGTTTGACTATGGCTACACCTTC. This sequence encodes CATSPTGFDYGYTF.

This chain connects TRBV7-2 to TRBJ1-2; D is undetermined. V shed 4 bases and J shed 8 bases, with 26 bases lying between them. Germline assignment: CDR1 SGHTA and CDR2 FQGNSA. This CDR3 has 17 residues. CDR3 bases: TGTGCCAGCAGCTCATATCCCCCCTCTGTAGGGATGATGGGCTACACCTTC. This gives the protein CASSSYPPSVGMMGYTF. The full variable domain, in which reference TRBV7-2 and TRBJ1-2 provide the parts outside the CDR3, is GAGVSQSPSNKVTEKGKDVELRCDPISGHTALYWYRQSLGQGLEFLIYFQGNSAPDKSGLPSDRFSAERTGGSVSTLTIQRTQQEDSAVYLCASSSYPPSVGMMGYTFGSGTRLTVV.

V usage is TRBV3-1 and J usage is TRBJ2-1, with D maybe TRBD2 (6 bases). This CDR3 is 17 amino acids long. V was shortened by 1 base and J by 0 bases, with 13 bases between the two germline ends. The V gene's germline CDR1 is LGHDT and CDR2 YNNKEL (reference sequence). The CDR3 sequence is CASSQVERAYSYNEQFF. CDR3 nucleotide sequence: TGTGCCAGCAGCCAAGTCGAGCGGGCATACTCCTACAATGAGCAGTTCTTC.

J is TRBJ1-1 and V is TRBV7-9; D not resolved. Germline V gives CDR1 SEHNR, CDR2 FQNEAQ (reference sequence). Trimming left V 6 bases short and J 4 bases short, with 21 bases between. The CDR3 runs 16 residues. This CDR3 reads CASRGFDSEGGTEAFF. CDR3 nucleotides: TGTGCCAGCAGAGGGTTCGATTCGGAAGGAGGCACTGAAGCTTTCTTT.

This sequence joins TRBV10-3 and TRBJ1-2, with D unresolved. Trimming took 3 bases from V and 5 from J, leaving 13 bases between them. Looked up from germline, CDR1 is ENHRY and CDR2 is SYGVKD. This CDR3 has 14 amino acids. The CDR3 is CAISDPDKPYGYTF. CDR3 DNA: TGTGCCATCAGTGACCCCGACAAACCTTATGGCTACACCTTC.

The genes are TRBV19 and TRBJ1-1; 7 nucleotides align to TRBD1. Germline V gene lookup returns CDR1 LNHDA and CDR2 SQIVND (reference sequence). The CDR3 covers 15 residues. The V gene end was trimmed by 3 bases and the J gene end by 6 bases; junction bases not matched to a gene: 10. CDR3 in DNA: TGTGCCAGTAGTATCGGGACAGCTTCTGATGCTGAAGCTTTCTTT. Translated, it gives CASSIGTASDAEAFF.

The chain uses TRBV3-1 and TRBJ2-1; the D gene could be TRBD1 or TRBD2 (5 bases each). This CDR3 region has 17 residues. The ends were cut back, 1 base at V and 2 bases at J, with 15 bases in the middle. Germline CDR1 and CDR2: LGHDT and YNNKEL (reference sequence). In DNA form, the CDR3 reads TGTGCCAGCAGCCAAGTCTGGGAAGGGGAGACCTACAATGAGCAGTTCTTC. Translated: CASSQVWEGETYNEQFF.

The chain has TRBV5-1 and TRBJ2-5; TRBD1 matches 7 bases. This CDR3 has 19 amino acids. V shed 0 bases, J shed 0 bases, and the junction held 14 bases outside the gene matches. Germline V lookup: CDR1 SGHRS, CDR2 YFSETQ. The CDR3 nucleotides are TGCGCCAGCAGCTTGGTTATTGGCGGACAGGACCCGTACCAAGAGACCCAGTACTTC. Translated: CASSLVIGGQDPYQETQYF.

CDR3 DNA sequence: TGTGCCATCAAGGCTGTAGCCGGGCGTTACACAGATACGCAGTATTTT. This translates into CAIKAVAGRYTDTQYF. This sequence joins TRBV10-3 and TRBJ2-3, with D unresolved. The CDR3 contains 16 residues. The germline CDR1 and CDR2 sequences are ENHRY and SYGVKD. Trimming took off 7 bases at V and 2 bases at J, with 19 bases between the two ends.

The chain recombines TRBV6-6 with TRBJ2-1, with 7 bases that match TRBD1. Germline CDR1 MNHNY, CDR2 SVGAGI (reference sequence). The CDR3 contains 13 residues. J lost 9 bases, V lost 11 bases, and 13 bases had no gene match. DNA for the CDR3: TGTGCCGGTACAAAGGACAGGCTGGGTGAGCAGTTCTTC. Amino acid sequence: CAGTKDRLGEQFF.

The chain joins TRBV29-1 to TRBJ2-5, with D hard to call. CDR1 SQVTM and CDR2 ANQGSEA come from the germline V gene. The germline V and J ends were trimmed by 1 base and 3 bases, with 15 bases remaining between them. This CDR3 is 15 amino acids long. CDR3 coding DNA: TGCAGCGTTGAAGCTCCGAAGAAAGAAGAAGAGACCCAGTACTTC. Protein sequence: CSVEAPKKEEETQYF. The full variable domain, in which reference TRBV29-1 and TRBJ2-5 provide the parts outside the CDR3, is SAVISQKPSRDICQRGTSLTIQCQVDSQVTMMFWYRQQPGQSLTLIATANQGSEATYESGFVIDKFPISRPNLTFSTLTVSNMSPEDSSIYLCSVEAPKKEEETQYFGPGTRLLVL.

The chain links TRBV30 to TRBJ2-4; D is undetermined. The J call could be wrong; TRBJ2-7 is a better fit for the DNA end. The V gene's germline CDR1 is GTSNPN and CDR2 SVGIG (reference sequence). The CDR3 consists of 13 residues. The CDR3 DNA is TGTGCCTGGAGTGTACTCGGCCTCTACGAGCAGTACTTC. Encoded protein: CAWSVLGLYEQYF.

This clonotype showed up just once. The V gene is TRBV6-2 or TRBV6-3, the J gene TRBJ1-5, with a possible D match to TRBD1 (5 bases). The CDR3 length is 15 residues. Per germline, CDR1 MNHEY and CDR2 SVGEGT. The V and J ends lost 2 bases and 6 bases respectively, with 14 bases between them. In DNA, the CDR3 is TGTGCCAGCAGTTACCGGGACCTACCCCCTCAGCCCCAGCATTTT. It yields the protein CASSYRDLPPQPQHF.

For the CDR3, the DNA is TGTGCCAGCAGGCGGGGTGTCGATGGCTACACCTTC. This sequence encodes CASRRGVDGYTF. The chain combines TRBV6-1 with TRBJ1-2; no definite D call. This CDR3 has 12 residues. Germline CDR1 MNHNS, CDR2 SASEGT. The V gene lost 6 bases and the J gene lost 6 bases, with 11 bases spanning the gap.

The sample holds one count of this clonotype. CDR3 DNA: TGTGCCTGGAGTTATTACAGGGGTGAAGCTTTCTTT. Protein: CAWSYYRGEAFF. The chain uses TRBV30 and TRBJ1-1; 7 bases agree with TRBD1. Germline V gene sequence: CDR1 GTSNPN, CDR2 SVGIG (reference sequence). The CDR3 contains 12 residues. Germline trimming cut 2 bases from V and 7 bases from J; bases unmatched to any gene: 4. Full variable domain (remainder filled in from reference TRBV30 and TRBJ1-1): SQTIHQWPATLVQPVGSPLSLECTVEGTSNPNLYWYRQAAGRGLQLLFYSVGIGQISSEVPQNLSASRPQDRQFILSSKKLLLSDSGFYLCAWSYYRGEAFFGQGTRLTVV.

The table lists this clonotype with a count of one. The J gene is TRBJ2-2, the V gene TRBV7-6; possibly TRBD1 for D (6 bases). V was shortened by 5 bases and J by 4 bases, with 20 bases between the two germline ends. Germline V lookup: CDR1 SGHVS, CDR2 FNYEAQ. CDR3 length: 17 amino acids. The CDR3 sequence is CASSPVATGGGTGELFF. DNA of the CDR3: TGTGCCAGCAGCCCCGTTGCGACAGGTGGTGGCACCGGGGAGCTGTTTTTT. The whole variable domain, remainder taken from reference TRBV7-6 and TRBJ2-2, is GAGVSQSPRYKVTKRGQDVALRCDPISGHVSLYWYRQALGQGPEFLTYFNYEAQQDKSGLPNDRFSAERPEGSISTLTIQRTEQRDSAMYRCASSPVATGGGTGELFFGEGSRLTVL.

CDR3 nucleotides: TGCAGCGTTGTGCGAGGGGATCCGGGCGGGGAGCTGTTTTTT. It codes for CSVVRGDPGGELFF. The V and J genes are TRBV29-1 and TRBJ2-2, with D possibly being TRBD1 or TRBD2 (5 bases each). Per the germline V gene, CDR1 is SQVTM and CDR2 is ANQGSEA. The ends were cut back, 4 bases at V and 7 bases at J, with 16 bases in the middle. The CDR3 contains 14 residues.

This chain connects TRBV27 to TRBJ2-3, with 9 bases lining up with TRBD1. The CDR3 length is 16 residues. Trimming cost V 1 base and J 1 base; bases outside gene matches: 3. Germline CDR1 and CDR2: MNHEY and SMNVEV (reference sequence). The CDR3 coding sequence is TGTGCCAGCAGTTTATGGACAGGGGTGGGCACAGATACGCAGTATTTT. Translated, it gives CASSLWTGVGTDTQYF.

The chain combines TRBV29-1 with TRBJ2-1; D unresolved. The CDR3 is 13 amino acids. V lost 1 base and J lost 8, with 12 bases in between. Germline assignment: CDR1 SQVTM and CDR2 ANQGSEA. The CDR3 DNA follows: TGCAGCGTTGAAGGATATAGAGTCGATGAGCAGTTCTTC. It is translated as CSVEGYRVDEQFF.